This T cell receptor (beta chain) was sequenced during a study of metastatic and nonmetastatic thyroid tumors. Study context: Repertoire comparison spanned blood and tumor or nodule tissue of malignant and benign thyroid patients. The study's findings and limits: According to reports, the diversity of TCR beta was significantly higher in malignant thyroid tumors than in benign nodules, and this held in both blood and tumor samples.

Patients underwent thyroid surgery, and none had received any treatment before it. Germline V gives CDR1 SEHNR, CDR2 FQNEAQ (reference sequence). The CDR3 is made up of 14 amino acids. In its sample, this clone was seen a few times. Its antigen remains unknown. Just one base apart from a much larger clone, this may be a read error. Original analysis: Clinicopathological groups differed in CDR3, with these differences serving to build a distant-metastasis classifier for papillary thyroid cancer. TCRdb re-called clones via MiXCR from the PCR reads. The V and J calls were determined by TCRdb, not by the authors. The sample has about 39,000 clones; approximately 20% are singletons.

The receptor was derived from a female donor with papillary thyroid cancer or a benign thyroid nodule (not recorded which). Some clones in this sample may be carry-over from other donors' samples. The sequenced sample consisted of tumor tissue. The chain uses TRBV7-9 and TRBJ1-5; perhaps TRBD1 as D (5 bases). Here the CDR3 DNA reads TGTGCCAGCAGCGACCCGGGAGGGGATCATCCCCAGCATTTT. Residues: CASSDPGGDHPQHF.